This TCR beta chain appears in the sequencing data of a study of shared clonotypes between healthy human individuals. Overall study: CD4 naive and CD4 memory each took three plates per donor, while CD8 naive took two and CD8 memory one.

Broader study findings: The study found lower generation probabilities in non-shared clonotypes than in those shared by all four donors. Sampling used blood alone; tissue repertoires probably differ.

CD45RA+ naive and CD45RA-negative memory subsets were separated from CD4+ cells. In regard to this clone: What it binds is not known.

Sequencing was performed with immunoSEQ multiplex PCR; in TCRdb, only in-frame clones are kept and a portion is missing. Among roughly 2.5 million clones listed, more than 80% were seen once. The sample was naive CD4+ T cells sorted from blood. Subset in this sample: CD45RA+ positively selected. The TCR comes from a man aged 18 to 35 in good health.

This CDR3 is CASSLAGAQETQYF. CDR3 in DNA: TGTGCCAGCAGCTTAGCAGGGGCCCAAGAGACCCAGTACTTC. The V and J genes are TRBV7-9 and TRBJ2-5; a weak D match, TRBD1 (5 bases). The CDR3 has 14 amino acids. Germline V gene data show CDR1 as SEHNR and CDR2 as FQNEAQ (reference sequence). V was pared by 0 bases and J by 1 base, with 6 bases between.